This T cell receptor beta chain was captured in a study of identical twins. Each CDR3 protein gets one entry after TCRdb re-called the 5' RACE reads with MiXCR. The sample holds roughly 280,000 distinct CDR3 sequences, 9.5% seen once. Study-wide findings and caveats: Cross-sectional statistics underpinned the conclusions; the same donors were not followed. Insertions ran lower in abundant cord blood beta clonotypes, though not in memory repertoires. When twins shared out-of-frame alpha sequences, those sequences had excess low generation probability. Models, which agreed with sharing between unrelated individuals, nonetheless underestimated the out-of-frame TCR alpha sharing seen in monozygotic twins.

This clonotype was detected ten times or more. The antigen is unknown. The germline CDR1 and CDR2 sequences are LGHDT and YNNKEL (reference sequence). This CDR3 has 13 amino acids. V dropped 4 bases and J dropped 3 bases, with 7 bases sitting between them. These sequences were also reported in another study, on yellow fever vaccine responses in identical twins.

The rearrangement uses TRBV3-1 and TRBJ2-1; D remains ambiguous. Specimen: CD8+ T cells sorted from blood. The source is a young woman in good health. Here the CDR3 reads CASSLPGYNEQFF. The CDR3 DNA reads TGTGCCAGCAGCCTCCCAGGCTACAATGAGCAGTTCTTC.